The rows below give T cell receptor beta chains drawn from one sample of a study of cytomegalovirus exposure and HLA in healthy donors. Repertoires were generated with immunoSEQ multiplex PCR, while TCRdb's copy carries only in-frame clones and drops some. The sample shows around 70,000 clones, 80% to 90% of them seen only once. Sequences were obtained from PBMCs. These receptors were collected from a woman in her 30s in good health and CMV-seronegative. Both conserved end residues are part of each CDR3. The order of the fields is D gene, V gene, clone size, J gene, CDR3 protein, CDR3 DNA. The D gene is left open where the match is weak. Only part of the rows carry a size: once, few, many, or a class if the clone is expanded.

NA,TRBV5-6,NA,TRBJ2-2,CASSLYSGVTGELFF,TGTGCCAGCAGCTTATATAGCGGAGTCACCGGGGAGCTGTTTTTT
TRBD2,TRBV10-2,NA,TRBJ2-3,CASSSLSAGDPDTQYF,TGCGCCAGCAGCTCCCTCTCTGCGGGAGATCCAGATACGCAGTATTTT
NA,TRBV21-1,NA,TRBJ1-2,CASSMDRGSGYTF,TGTGCCAGCAGCATGGACAGGGGTAGCGGCTACACCTTC
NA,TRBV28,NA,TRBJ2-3,CASNPGGTDTQYF,TGTGCCAGCAACCCGGGGGGCACAGATACGCAGTATTTT
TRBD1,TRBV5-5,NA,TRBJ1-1,CASSLRQGNTEAFF,TGTGCCAGCAGCCTTCGACAGGGGAACACTGAAGCTTTCTTT
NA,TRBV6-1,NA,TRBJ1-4,CASSESTQAYGKLFF,TGTGCCAGCAGTGAGTCGACACAAGCCTATGGAAAACTGTTTTTT
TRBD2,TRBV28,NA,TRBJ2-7,CASKGGTSGSPYEQYF,TGTGCCAGCAAAGGAGGGACTAGCGGATCCCCCTACGAGCAGTACTTC
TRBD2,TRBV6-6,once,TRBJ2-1,CASSYRGRGALNEQFF,TGTGCCAGCAGTTACCGAGGGCGGGGGGCCCTCAATGAGCAGTTCTTC
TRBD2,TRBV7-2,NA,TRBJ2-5,CASSIGLAGVGEETQYF,TGTGCCAGCAGCATTGGACTAGCGGGAGTCGGGGAAGAGACCCAGTACTTC
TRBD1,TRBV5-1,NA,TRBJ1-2,CASSPGQGAWYGYTF,TGCGCCAGCAGCCCCGGACAGGGGGCGTGGTATGGCTACACCTTC
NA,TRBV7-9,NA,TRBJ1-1,CASKHRDTNTEAFF,TGTGCCAGCAAACACAGGGACACGAACACTGAAGCTTTCTTT
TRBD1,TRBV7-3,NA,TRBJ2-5,CASSPWTGGGRETQYF,TGTGCCAGCAGCCCCTGGACAGGGGGCGGGCGTGAGACCCAGTACTTC
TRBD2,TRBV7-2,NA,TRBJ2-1,CASSYLAGGIYNEQFF,TGTGCCAGCAGCTATCTAGCGGGGGGGATTTACAATGAGCAGTTCTTC
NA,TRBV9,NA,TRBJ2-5,CASSVAAGLQETQYF,TGTGCCAGCAGCGTAGCGGCGGGTTTGCAAGAGACCCAGTACTTC
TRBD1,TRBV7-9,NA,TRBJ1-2,CASSHPRTGANYGYTF,TGTGCCAGCAGCCACCCAAGGACAGGAGCTAACTATGGCTACACCTTC
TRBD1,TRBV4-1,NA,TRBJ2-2,CASSQKGQGLGELFF,TGCGCCAGCAGCCAAAAGGGACAGGGGCTCGGGGAGCTGTTTTTT
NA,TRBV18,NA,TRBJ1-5,CASSPQTGDQPQHF,TGTGCCAGCTCACCACAGACGGGGGATCAGCCCCAGCATTTT
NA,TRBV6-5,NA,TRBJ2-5,CASSYSRAQETQYF,TGTGCCAGCAGTTACTCGAGGGCTCAAGAGACCCAGTACTTC
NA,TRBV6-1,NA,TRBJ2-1,CASSDQRQQFF,TGTGCCAGCAGTGATCAGCGCCAGCAGTTCTTC
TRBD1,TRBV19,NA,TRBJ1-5,CATGQGINQPQHF,TGTGCCACGGGACAGGGGATCAATCAGCCCCAGCATTTT
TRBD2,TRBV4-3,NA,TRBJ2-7,CASSPELAGEAYEQYF,TGCGCCAGCAGCCCGGAGCTAGCGGGAGAGGCCTACGAGCAGTACTTC
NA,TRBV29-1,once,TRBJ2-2,CSVGRDLNTGELFF,TGCAGCGTTGGGCGGGATCTGAACACCGGGGAGCTGTTTTTT
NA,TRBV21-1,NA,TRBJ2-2,CASSREGASGNTGELFF,TGTGCCAGCAGCAGAGAAGGGGCTAGCGGGAACACCGGGGAGCTGTTTTTT
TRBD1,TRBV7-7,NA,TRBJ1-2,CASSVGQGDGYTF,TGTGCTAGCAGCGTGGGACAGGGGGATGGCTACACCTTC
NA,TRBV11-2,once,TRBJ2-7,CASSPVLYQQYF,TGTGCCAGCAGCCCGGTTCTGTATCAGCAGTACTTC
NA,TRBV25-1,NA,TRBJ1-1,CASLQGTTNTEAFF,TGTGCCAGCCTACAAGGGACAACCAACACTGAAGCTTTCTTT
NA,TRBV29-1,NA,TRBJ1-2,CSVESRTDYGYTF,TGCAGCGTTGAATCAAGGACAGACTATGGCTACACCTTC
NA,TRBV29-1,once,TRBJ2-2,CSVAFQVANTGELFF,TGCAGCGTTGCATTCCAGGTCGCGAACACCGGGGAGCTGTTTTTT
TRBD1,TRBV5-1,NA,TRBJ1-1,CASSLEQGSTEAFF,TGCGCCAGCAGCTTGGAACAGGGGTCCACTGAAGCTTTCTTT
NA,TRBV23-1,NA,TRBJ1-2,CASSQETGAIYYGYTF,TGCGCCAGCAGTCAAGAGACAGGAGCTATTTACTATGGCTACACCTTC
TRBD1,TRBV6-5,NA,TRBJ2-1,CASSLRGQEEQFF,TGTGCCAGCAGTTTAAGGGGACAGGAAGAGCAGTTCTTC
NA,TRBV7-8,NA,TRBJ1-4,CASSSTGGLMAGNEKLFF,TGTGCCAGCAGCAGTACGGGGGGCCTAATGGCCGGTAATGAAAAACTGTTTTTT
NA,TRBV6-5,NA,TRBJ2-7,CASSYSAVSSYEQYF,TGTGCCAGCAGTTACTCAGCGGTGAGCTCCTACGAGCAGTACTTC
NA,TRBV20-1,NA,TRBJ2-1,CSARDQYEQFF,TGCAGTGCTAGAGATCAGTATGAGCAGTTCTTC
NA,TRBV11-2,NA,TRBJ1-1,CASSLVGGADTEAFF,TGTGCCAGCAGCTTAGTAGGGGGGGCTGACACTGAAGCCTTCTTT
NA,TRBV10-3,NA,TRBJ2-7,CAISALQGSLYEQYF,TGTGCCATCAGTGCGTTACAGGGCTCTTTATACGAGCAGTACTTC
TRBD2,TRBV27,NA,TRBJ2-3,CASRSRLAGVLTDTQYF,TGTGCCAGCCGATCTAGACTAGCGGGAGTGTTGACAGATACGCAGTATTTT
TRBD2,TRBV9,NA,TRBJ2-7,CASSGPGLAGGYEQYF,TGTGCCAGCAGCGGACCAGGACTAGCGGGAGGGTACGAGCAGTACTTC
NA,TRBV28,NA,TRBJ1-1,CASSLGPQNTEAFF,TGTGCCAGCAGTTTAGGGCCCCAGAACACTGAAGCTTTCTTT
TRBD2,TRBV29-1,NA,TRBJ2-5,CSVPGLAPRGQETQYF,TGCAGCGTCCCGGGACTAGCGCCTAGGGGTCAAGAGACCCAGTACTTC